The 15 T cell receptor beta chains below were found in one sample sequenced in a study of regulatory T cells in long-lasting Graves disease. The time point was: persistent/refractory GD, antithyroid drugs over 5 years with positive TRAb. Extracted RNA from PBMCs served as the source of the TCR library. With iRepertoire HTBI primers and Arm-PCR of CDR3 regions, TCR beta libraries were built. TCRdb redid the calling of the multiplex PCR reads with MiXCR, one entry per CDR3 protein. Among approximately 440,000 distinct CDR3 sequences listed, 23% were seen once. Here the sequenced sample was peripheral blood mononuclear cells (PBMCs), taken when the disease was refractory, from a patient treated with antithyroid drugs. The receptor set was obtained from a female donor with Graves disease.

V gene TRBV5-6 combines with J gene TRBJ1-6; D not certain. Germline CDR1 reads SGHDT; CDR2 reads YYEEEE. This CDR3 has 14 residues. Trimming left V 0 bases short and J 9 bases short, with 10 bases between. DNA for the CDR3: TGTGCCAGCAGCTTGGTATCAGGCGGTTCACCCCTCCACTTT. Protein product: CASSLVSGGSPLHF.

This clonotype was recorded at least ten times. V usage is TRBV28 and J usage is TRBJ2-5; D might be TRBD1 or TRBD2, each matching 6 bases. Germline CDR1 MDHEN, CDR2 SYDVKM. The CDR3 is made up of 16 amino acids. V was clipped by 7 bases and J by 4 bases, with 22 bases between them. The CDR3 nucleotides read TGTGCCAGCAATGGGGGGCTCGACAGCAGGCCAGAGACCCAGTACTTC. As protein: CASNGGLDSRPETQYF.

This chain links TRBV2 with TRBJ2-1, with 12 nucleotides matching TRBD2. Per germline, CDR1 SNHLY and CDR2 FYNNEI. The V gene end was trimmed by 11 bases and the J gene end by 4 bases; junction bases not matched to a gene: 6. The CDR3 loop spans 14 amino acids. The CDR3 DNA sequence: TGTGCCGGTAGACTAGCGGGAGTTTACAATGAGCAGTTCTTC. Translating gives CAGRLAGVYNEQFF.

The V gene is TRBV27, the J gene TRBJ2-7; 10 nucleotides agree with TRBD2. CDR1 and CDR2 from the germline V gene are MNHEY and SMNVEV (reference sequence). The V gene end was trimmed by 3 bases and the J gene end by 2 bases; junction bases not matched to a gene: 7. This CDR3 spans 16 amino acids. CDR3 nucleotide sequence: TGTGCCAGCAGTTTGGCTAGCGGGAGTCTAGCCTACGAGCAGTACTTC. Protein: CASSLASGSLAYEQYF.

This clonotype was recorded many times. The chain uses TRBV7-8 and TRBJ1-1; a possible D gene is TRBD1 (6 bases). Deletions cut 1 base from V and 1 base from J, with 10 bases between. Germline loops: CDR1 SGHVS, CDR2 FQNEAQ. This CDR3 contains 15 residues. The CDR3 DNA follows: TGTGCCAGCAGCTTAGTTGACAGGAAGAACACTGAAGCTTTCTTT. Amino acids: CASSLVDRKNTEAFF.

This clonotype was recorded at least ten times. The J gene is TRBJ1-5, the V gene TRBV6-1; no reliable D call. CDR3 length equals 14 residues. Trimming took 6 bases from V and 2 from J, leaving 11 bases between them. Germline V gene lookup returns CDR1 MNHNS and CDR2 SASEGT. The CDR3 bases are TGTGCCAGCAGCGTCTCCTTAGGCAATCAGCCCCAGCATTTT. Protein: CASSVSLGNQPQHF.

This clonotype came up a few times. V usage is TRBV30 and J usage is TRBJ2-5; 8 bases line up with TRBD2. This CDR3 contains 15 residues. The V gene's germline CDR1 is GTSNPN and CDR2 SVGIG (reference sequence). V was clipped by 5 bases and J by 5 bases; unmatched bases: 13. CDR3 amino acids: CAWGTYSGMGETQYF. CDR3 nucleotides: TGTGCCTGGGGAACCTATAGCGGGATGGGCGAGACCCAGTACTTC.

The count of this clonotype is one. Since a much larger clone is just one base distant, this may be a read error. This chain uses TRBV28 with TRBJ1-2; D gene ambiguous. Germline loops: CDR1 MDHEN, CDR2 SYDVKM. This CDR3 has 15 residues. V was trimmed by 6 bases and J by 6 bases, leaving 20 bases between them. The CDR3 here is CASSQPSIDRDGYTF. The CDR3 coding sequence is TGTGCCAGCAGCCAACCCTCGATAGATCGGGATGGCTACACCTTC.

The genes are TRBV28 and TRBJ2-1; D might be TRBD1 (6 bases). Germline V lookup: CDR1 MDHEN, CDR2 SYDVKM. The CDR3 spans 15 residues. Trimming removed 6 bases at V and 6 bases at J, with 18 bases between. Here the CDR3 reads CASRSFTGWVNEQFF. The CDR3 nucleotides read TGTGCCAGCAGGTCATTCACAGGGTGGGTCAATGAGCAGTTCTTC.

The V gene is TRBV25-1, the J gene TRBJ1-5; 7 bases line up with TRBD1. The J segment lost 3 bases and the V segment lost 9 bases, leaving 14 bases of the junction unmatched. The CDR3 length is 16 residues. Germline CDR1 and CDR2: MGHDK and SYGVNS. CDR3 loop: CASKSVPTGPNQPQHF. CDR3 nucleotide sequence: TGTGCCAGTAAAAGCGTTCCGACAGGGCCCAATCAGCCCCAGCATTTT. Based on the CDR3 plus reference TRBV25-1 and TRBJ1-5, the full variable domain is EADIYQTPRYLVIGTGKKITLECSQTMGHDKMYWYQQDPGMELHLIHYSYGVNSTEKGDLSSESTVSRIRTEHFPLTLESARPSHTSQYLCASKSVPTGPNQPQHFGDGTRLSIL.

This clonotype has more than one count but fewer than ten. V is TRBV20-1 and J is TRBJ1-5, with 8 positions matching TRBD1. The V gene's germline CDR1 is DFQATT and CDR2 SNEGSKA (reference sequence). The CDR3 length is 13 residues. J lost 4 bases, V lost 6 bases, and 5 bases had no gene match. CDR3 loop: CSAKRTGNQPQHF. In DNA, the CDR3 is TGCAGTGCGAAACGGACAGGGAATCAGCCCCAGCATTTT.

This clonotype has at least ten counts. The V and J genes are TRBV2 and TRBJ1-5; D ambiguous. CDR3 length: 16 residues. Per the germline V gene, CDR1 is SNHLY and CDR2 is FYNNEI. Deletions cut 0 bases from V and 0 bases from J, with 9 bases between. The CDR3 region has the DNA TGTGCCAGCAGTGAAGCTCCGACGTATAGCAATCAGCCCCAGCATTTT. It specifies CASSEAPTYSNQPQHF.

The chain links TRBV5-1 to TRBJ1-2, with D unresolved. CDR3 length: 17 amino acids. The V and J ends lost 4 bases and 3 bases respectively, with 22 bases between them. The V gene's germline CDR1 is SGHRS and CDR2 YFSETQ. The CDR3 DNA follows: TGCGCCAGCAGCCCCAGAGGCTATGAGGAACTCGACTATGGCTACACCTTC. Its protein product is CASSPRGYEELDYGYTF.

This clonotype was found many times. The V gene is TRBV5-1, the J gene TRBJ1-4, with D perhaps TRBD1 (5 bases). Germline V CDR1 and CDR2: SGHRS, YFSETQ. This CDR3 has 15 residues. V was clipped by 0 bases and J by 8 bases, with 14 bases between them. CDR3 protein: CASSLDGTLGEKLFF. In DNA form, the CDR3 reads TGCGCCAGCAGCTTGGATGGGACTCTAGGAGAAAAACTGTTTTTT.

V gene TRBV9 combines with J gene TRBJ1-3; unclear D gene. With 3 bases removed from V and 0 bases from J, the gap between germline ends came to 13 bases. Per the germline V gene, CDR1 is SGDLS and CDR2 is YYNGEE. This CDR3 region has 16 residues. CDR3 sequence: CASSARQQSSGNTIYF. CDR3 coding DNA: TGTGCCAGCAGCGCCCGACAACAGAGCTCTGGAAACACCATATATTTT.